A selection of T cell receptor beta chains follows, all from one sample in a study of identical twins. TCRdb independently ran MiXCR on the 5' RACE reads; one entry per CDR3 protein. The data contain 250,000 or so distinct CDR3 sequences, around 8.8% of them singletons. These sequences were also reported in another study, on yellow fever vaccine responses in identical twins.

The source material was CD8+ T cells sorted from blood. These receptors all come from a woman aged 18-30 years in good health. CDR3s include the opening cysteine and the closing phenylalanine or tryptophan. Fields, in order: V gene, J gene, CDR3 protein.

V gene: TRBV9
J gene: TRBJ2-1
CDR3 protein: CASSAGTGSVFF

V gene: TRBV9
J gene: TRBJ2-7
CDR3 protein: CASSLRGFTQEQYF

V gene: TRBV10-3
J gene: TRBJ2-7
CDR3 protein: CAISSTKGLEREQYF

V gene: TRBV7-2
J gene: TRBJ2-7
CDR3 protein: CASGWGHYEQYF

V gene: TRBV27
J gene: TRBJ2-7
CDR3 protein: CASSLQGRSYEQYF

V gene: TRBV13
J gene: TRBJ2-7
CDR3 protein: CASSFLGEGIQAYEQYF

V gene: TRBV19
J gene: TRBJ2-3
CDR3 protein: CASSMGGAGTDTQYF

V gene: TRBV27
J gene: TRBJ2-7
CDR3 protein: CASSSGGVEQYF

V gene: TRBV4-1
J gene: TRBJ2-7
CDR3 protein: CASSQEAGVVYEQYF

V gene: TRBV5-1
J gene: TRBJ2-1
CDR3 protein: CASSLGARGTILTYYNEQFF

V gene: TRBV5-6
J gene: TRBJ1-5
CDR3 protein: CASSLAGGQGNQPQHF

V gene: TRBV29-1
J gene: TRBJ1-1
CDR3 protein: CSVRLLTGMNTEAFF

V gene: TRBV4-1
J gene: TRBJ2-5
CDR3 protein: CASSRQGLEETQYF

V gene: TRBV12-3/TRBV12-4
J gene: TRBJ2-5
CDR3 protein: CASSFPPAGETQYF

V gene: TRBV4-3
J gene: TRBJ2-2
CDR3 protein: CASSQDLGGELFF

V gene: TRBV3-1
J gene: TRBJ2-1
CDR3 protein: CASSPGGMDEQFF

V gene: TRBV29-1
J gene: TRBJ2-2
CDR3 protein: CSVEGQIDTGELFF

V gene: TRBV4-1
J gene: TRBJ2-5
CDR3 protein: CASSSPNRGLETQYF

V gene: TRBV5-1
J gene: TRBJ1-1
CDR3 protein: CASSHDRGLNTEAFF

V gene: TRBV10-3
J gene: TRBJ2-1
CDR3 protein: CAISESFSMGLGEQFF

V gene: TRBV12-3/TRBV12-4
J gene: TRBJ2-2
CDR3 protein: CASTSLGELFF

V gene: TRBV9
J gene: TRBJ2-1
CDR3 protein: CASSPSASGSRYNEQFF